One sample yielded the 24 T cell receptor beta chains listed below, sequenced in a study of T cells expressing NK-cell markers. Following a re-call of the 5' RACE reads, TCRdb has one entry per CDR3 protein and lacks DNA. Recorded here are 250,000 or so distinct CDR3 sequences; the top ten clones represent 3.5% to 5%. Input material: blood T cells: a sorted CD56 or NKG2C T cell subset, CD4+ or CD8+ T cells, or bulk PBMC T cells (not recorded which). The receptors stem from a woman aged 18-70 years in good health.

This chain joins TRBV20-1 and TRBJ2-7; as DNA is missing, the TRBD2 call by TCRdb cannot be tested. Per the germline V gene, CDR1 is DFQATT and CDR2 is SNEGSKA (reference sequence). CDR3 size: 13 residues. CDR3 residues: CSALGLHLDEQYF.

The rearrangement links TRBV20-1 to TRBJ1-1; TCRdb designates TRBD1, a call that cannot be tested without DNA. The CDR3 spans 15 residues. Germline V gene lookup returns CDR1 DFQATT and CDR2 SNEGSKA (reference sequence). The CDR3 is CSARESDSLGTEAFF.

The chain has TRBV6-5 and TRBJ2-1; TCRdb's assignment of TRBD2 cannot be checked, as there is no DNA. The CDR3 is 15 residues long. CDR1 is MNHEY, CDR2 SVGAGI, per germline. The CDR3 loop reads CASSYGGRANNEQFF.

The genes are TRBV20-1 and TRBJ2-1; TCRdb designates TRBD2, a call that cannot be tested without DNA. Germline V gene lookup returns CDR1 DFQATT and CDR2 SNEGSKA (reference sequence). CDR3 size: 15 residues. The CDR3 loop is CSAILAGGFNNEQFF.

The chain joins TRBV11-2 to TRBJ2-5; TCRdb selects TRBD1, and the lack of DNA leaves this call unchecked. There are 15 residues in the CDR3. The germline CDR1 and CDR2 sequences are SGHAT and FQNNGV. The CDR3 region is CASSVAGGVQETQYF.

V usage is TRBV19 and J usage is TRBJ1-4; the TCRdb D gene call, TRBD1, has no DNA to confirm it. Germline values: CDR1 LNHDA, CDR2 SQIVND (reference sequence). CDR3 length equals 14 residues. The CDR3 sequence is CASSWTRDTEKLFF.

This sequence joins TRBV9 and TRBJ2-7; the D call of TRBD1 rests on TCRdb alone, since no DNA is present to check it. The CDR3 has 15 amino acids. Germline lookup yields CDR1 SGDLS and CDR2 YYNGEE. The CDR3 sequence: CASSVAPGDSYEQYF. The complete variable domain, with remaining parts taken from reference TRBV9 and TRBJ2-7, reads DSGVTQTPKHLITATGQRVTLRCSPRSGDLSVYWYQQSLDQGLQFLIQYYNGEERAKGNILERFSAQQFPDLHSELNLSSLELGDSALYFCASSVAPGDSYEQYFGPGTRLTVT.

V is TRBV20-1 and J is TRBJ2-1. The germline CDR1 and CDR2 sequences are DFQATT and SNEGSKA (reference sequence). CDR3 length: 15 residues. The CDR3 reads CSARDLSSSYNEQFF.

The J gene is TRBJ2-2, the V gene TRBV12-3 or TRBV12-4; TCRdb lists TRBD1, though no DNA is available to test this call. The CDR3 loop spans 15 amino acids. The CDR3 region is CASSFVLGANGELFF.

The V and J genes are TRBV7-9 and TRBJ2-7; no DNA is available, so the TRBD2 call from TCRdb remains unchecked. Germline CDR1 reads SEHNR; CDR2 reads FQNEAQ (reference sequence). The CDR3 runs to 15 residues. The CDR3 sequence: CASSPLLVGSDEQYF.

The rearrangement links TRBV7-2 to TRBJ2-3; TCRdb indicates TRBD1, and absent DNA this call remains unverified. The CDR3 spans 17 residues. Per the germline V gene, CDR1 is SGHTA and CDR2 is FQGNSA. This CDR3 is CASSGPQKGLDTDTQYF.

This rearrangement joins TRBV6-1 to TRBJ1-6. This CDR3 region has 14 residues. Germline V gene sequence: CDR1 MNHNS, CDR2 SASEGT. The CDR3 sequence: CASTKSSYNSPLHF.

The chain uses TRBV12-3 or TRBV12-4 and TRBJ2-7. This CDR3 has 12 amino acids. The CDR3 loop is CASSANGYEQYF.

This chain uses TRBV12-3 or TRBV12-4 with TRBJ1-6; TCRdb returns TRBD1, unconfirmable since there is no DNA. The CDR3 totals 14 residues. The CDR3 here is CASSLRGPGSPLHF.

V is TRBV30 and J is TRBJ2-1. CDR3 length: 11 amino acids. Germline V gene lookup returns CDR1 GTSNPN and CDR2 SVGIG (reference sequence). This CDR3 reads CAWSRWDEQFF.

The V call is TRBV11-2, the J call TRBJ2-1; TCRdb's D call, TRBD2, is unchecked because there is no DNA. The CDR3 is 20 amino acids. The germline V gene encodes CDR1 SGHAT and CDR2 FQNNGV. The CDR3 region is CASSPRGWTSGRGSYNEQFF. Based on the CDR3 plus reference TRBV11-2 and TRBJ2-1, the full variable domain is EAGVAQSPRYKIIEKRQSVAFWCNPISGHATLYWYQQILGQGPKLLIQFQNNGVVDDSQLPKDRFSAERLKGVDSTLKIQPAKLEDSAVYLCASSPRGWTSGRGSYNEQFFGPGTRLTVL.

This chain joins TRBV9 and TRBJ2-5; with no DNA, the TCRdb D assignment of TRBD2 cannot be verified. The CDR3 length is 16 residues. CDR1 and CDR2 from the germline V gene are SGDLS and YYNGEE. The chain's CDR3 is CASSAWTSGGQETQYF.

The CDR3 loop reads CASSSQGNTEAFF. The chain recombines TRBV7-3 with TRBJ1-1; TCRdb picks TRBD1, but there is no DNA to check that call. This CDR3 comprises 13 residues. Germline V gene lookup returns CDR1 SGHTA and CDR2 FQGTGA.

The gene calls are TRBV18 and TRBJ1-2. The CDR3 spans 14 residues. The germline CDR1 and CDR2 sequences are KGHSH and LQKENI. The CDR3 protein is CASSPAGSNYGYTF.

This chain joins TRBV7-2 and TRBJ2-1; TCRdb names TRBD2, which stays unverified in the absence of DNA. Per the germline V gene, CDR1 is SGHTA and CDR2 is FQGNSA. The length of the CDR3 is 15 residues. The CDR3 reads CASSLHGGDYNEQFF.

The chain recombines TRBV29-1 with TRBJ2-2; lacking DNA, the TRBD2 call made by TCRdb goes unchecked. Germline CDR1 and CDR2: SQVTM and ANQGSEA. This CDR3 contains 11 residues. CDR3 sequence: CSVRDTGELFF.

CDR3 region: CSARAPGGDNYGYTF. This chain connects TRBV20-1 to TRBJ1-2. The CDR3 extends over 15 amino acids. Germline-derived CDR1 and CDR2 are DFQATT and SNEGSKA (reference sequence).

V gene TRBV12-3 or TRBV12-4 combines with J gene TRBJ1-1; TCRdb indicates TRBD1, and absent DNA this call remains unverified. This CDR3 is 15 amino acids long. The CDR3 is CASSQGQGGSTEAFF.

The chain carries TRBV30 and TRBJ1-1. The CDR3 loop spans 15 amino acids. CDR1 and CDR2 (germline): GTSNPN, SVGIG (reference sequence). The CDR3: CAWSVSETLNTEAFF.